What follows are 15 T cell receptor beta chains derived from one specimen sequenced in a study of CD8+ T cells in alopecia areata. RNA extraction was followed by reverse transcription into cDNA, which acted as the sequencing template. TCRdb keeps only in-frame clones here, not all; method: immunoSEQ multiplex PCR. The sample shows about 180,000 clones, 53% of them seen only once. The sample's treatment: oral pan-JAK inhibitor, 5-10 mg twice daily. Sequencing used CD8+ T cells sorted from blood, obtained at week 24, from a patient treated with tofacitinib. These receptors originate from a human donor with alopecia areata.

This chain joins TRBV4-3 and TRBJ1-5, with 7 positions matching TRBD1. V was pared by 4 bases and J by 4 bases, with 10 bases of the junction left unmatched. This CDR3 has 16 amino acids. CDR1 and CDR2 from the germline V gene are LGHNA and YSLEER. The CDR3 DNA reads as TGCGCCAGCAGCCGGACCGGGACAGACCTAAATCAGCCCCAGCATTTT. It translates to CASSRTGTDLNQPQHF.

This clone was counted only a few times. The chain employs TRBV5-1 and TRBJ2-3, with 7 bases fitting TRBD1. The CDR3 is 15 amino acids. Per the germline V gene, CDR1 is SGHRS and CDR2 is YFSETQ. V shed 1 base and J 2 bases; nucleotides not matched to a gene: 4. DNA for the CDR3: TGCGCCAGCAGCTTGAGGGACAGCCACACAGATACGCAGTATTTT. It specifies CASSLRDSHTDTQYF. Full variable domain (remainder filled in from reference TRBV5-1 and TRBJ2-3): KAGVTQTPRYLIKTRGQQVTLSCSPISGHRSVSWYQQTPGQGLQFLFEYFSETQRNKGNFPGRFSGRQFSNSRSEMNVSTLELGDSALYLCASSLRDSHTDTQYFGPGTRLTVL.

V is TRBV19 and J is TRBJ2-1; D is uncertain. CDR1 and CDR2 (germline): LNHDA, SQIVND (reference sequence). This CDR3 spans 13 amino acids. The V gene lost 7 bases and the J gene lost 6 bases, with 13 bases spanning the gap. CDR3 amino acids: CASNPGNPNEQFF. The DNA for the CDR3 is TGTGCCAGTAATCCTGGAAATCCCAATGAGCAGTTCTTC.

The genes are TRBV7-9 and TRBJ2-6; no firm D call. The CDR3 runs to 15 residues. V was cut by 4 bases and J by 4 bases, with 11 bases left in between. Germline loops: CDR1 SEHNR, CDR2 FQNEAQ (reference sequence). This CDR3 reads CASSSTNLGANVLTF. For the CDR3, the DNA is TGTGCCAGCAGCTCCACAAATTTGGGGGCCAACGTCCTGACTTTC.

Only a few counts were recorded for this clone. The chain carries TRBV2 and TRBJ2-2, with 9 bases aligning to TRBD1. Germline values: CDR1 SNHLY, CDR2 FYNNEI. The CDR3 is made up of 17 amino acids. J gave up 4 bases and V 6 bases, and 12 bases lay outside the gene matches. The CDR3 sequence: CASSRTGQGSITGELFF. The DNA for the CDR3 is TGTGCCAGCAGCCGAACGGGACAGGGTTCCATCACCGGGGAGCTGTTTTTT.

This clone was recorded only once. V is TRBV30 and J is TRBJ1-2; weak D call: TRBD1 (5 bases). There are 11 residues in the CDR3. Germline V lookup: CDR1 GTSNPN, CDR2 SVGIG (reference sequence). V was trimmed by 5 bases and J by 6 bases, leaving 10 bases between them. This chain's CDR3 is CAWEDRNGYTF. The CDR3 DNA reads as TGTGCCTGGGAAGACAGAAATGGCTACACCTTC.

In its sample, this clone was seen a few times. The CDR3 DNA follows: TGTGCCAGTAGTATCTTCGGCCACCAGGGCTACGAGCAGTACTTC. Translated, it gives CASSIFGHQGYEQYF. The gene calls are TRBV19 and TRBJ2-7, with D possibly being TRBD1 (5 bases). V was cut by 3 bases and J by 3 bases, with 15 bases left in between. The length of the CDR3 is 15 residues. CDR1 and CDR2 from the germline V gene are LNHDA and SQIVND (reference sequence).

This chain connects TRBV27 to TRBJ2-3; TRBD2 might be the D (5 bases). Germline V gene sequence: CDR1 MNHEY, CDR2 SMNVEV (reference sequence). This CDR3 is built from 16 residues. V was clipped by 4 bases and J by 6 bases, with 20 bases between them. CDR3 in amino acids: CASSSPTRTGWDTQYF. CDR3 sequence (DNA): TGTGCCAGCAGTTCCCCCACTAGGACGGGTTGGGATACGCAGTATTTT.

This clone came up a few times. V is TRBV7-8 and J is TRBJ2-1, with 7 bases that match TRBD2. CDR1 is SGHVS, CDR2 FQNEAQ, per germline. The CDR3 is 13 amino acids. The J segment lost 8 bases and the V segment lost 4 bases, leaving 5 bases of the junction unmatched. Here the CDR3 DNA reads TGTGCCAGCAGCTCCGAAAGCGGGGATGAGCAGTTCTTC. Translation gives CASSSESGDEQFF.

The chain couples TRBV18 to TRBJ1-1, with D perhaps TRBD1 (5 bases). Germline CDR1 reads KGHSH; CDR2 reads LQKENI. Trimming took off 5 bases at V and 7 bases at J, with 8 bases between the two ends. This CDR3 spans 11 amino acids. The CDR3 region is CASSAGGEAFF. The CDR3 DNA is TGTGCCAGCTCAGCCGGGGGTGAAGCTTTCTTT.

This chain joins TRBV7-2 and TRBJ1-2, with D hard to call. The germline gives CDR1 SGHTA, CDR2 FQGNSA. The CDR3 spans 13 residues. The ends were cut back, 1 base at V and 4 bases at J, with 7 bases in the middle. The chain's CDR3 is CASSLGAAYGYTF. The CDR3 DNA is TGTGCCAGCAGCTTAGGGGCAGCCTATGGCTACACCTTC.

This chain connects TRBV9 to TRBJ1-6, with D uncertain. V lost 0 bases and J lost 10, with 11 bases in between. The CDR3 has 14 amino acids. Per germline, CDR1 SGDLS and CDR2 YYNGEE. CDR3 loop: CASSVVEGNSPLHF. The DNA for the CDR3 is TGTGCCAGCAGCGTAGTAGAAGGGAACTCACCCCTCCACTTT.

The chain links TRBV15 to TRBJ1-4; no definite D call. Germline V gene sequence: CDR1 LNHNV, CDR2 YYDKDF (reference sequence). V was pared by 4 bases and J by 4 bases, with 10 bases between. The CDR3 runs 14 residues. This CDR3 reads CATSTGIDNEKLFF. For the CDR3, the DNA is TGTGCCACCAGCACGGGGATAGATAATGAAAAACTGTTTTTT.

The gene calls are TRBV7-6 and TRBJ1-2; 7 positions agree with TRBD1. From germline, CDR1 is SGHVS and CDR2 FNYEAQ. The CDR3 loop spans 13 amino acids. The trim removed 2 bases at V and 3 bases at J, leaving 0 bases unmatched. The CDR3 region is CASSLTGDYGYTF. The CDR3 DNA follows: TGTGCCAGCAGCTTAACAGGGGACTATGGCTACACCTTC.

This clone was detected a few times. The DNA for the CDR3 is TGCAGCGTTGAAGAGGCGGGGAGGTCCTACAATGAGCAGTTCTTC. This sequence encodes CSVEEAGRSYNEQFF. The chain has TRBV29-1 and TRBJ2-1, with D tentatively TRBD2 (6 bases). CDR1 is SQVTM and CDR2 is ANQGSEA in the germline V gene. The germline V and J ends were trimmed by 0 bases and 1 base, with 10 bases remaining between them. This CDR3 region has 15 residues.